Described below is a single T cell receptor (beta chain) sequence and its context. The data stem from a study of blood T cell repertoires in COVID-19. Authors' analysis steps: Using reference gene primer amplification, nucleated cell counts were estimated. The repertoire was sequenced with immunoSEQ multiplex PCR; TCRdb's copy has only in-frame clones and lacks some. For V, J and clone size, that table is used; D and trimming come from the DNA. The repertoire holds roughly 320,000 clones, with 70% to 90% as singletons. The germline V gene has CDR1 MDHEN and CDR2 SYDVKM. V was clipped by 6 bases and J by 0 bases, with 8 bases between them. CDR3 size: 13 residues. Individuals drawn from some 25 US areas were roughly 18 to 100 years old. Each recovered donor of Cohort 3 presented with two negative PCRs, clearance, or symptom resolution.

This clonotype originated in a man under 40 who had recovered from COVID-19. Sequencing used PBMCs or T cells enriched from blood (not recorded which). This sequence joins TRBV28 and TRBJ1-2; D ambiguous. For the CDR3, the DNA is TGTGCCAGCAGGTTAAGCCCTAACTATGGCTACACCTTC. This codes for CASRLSPNYGYTF.